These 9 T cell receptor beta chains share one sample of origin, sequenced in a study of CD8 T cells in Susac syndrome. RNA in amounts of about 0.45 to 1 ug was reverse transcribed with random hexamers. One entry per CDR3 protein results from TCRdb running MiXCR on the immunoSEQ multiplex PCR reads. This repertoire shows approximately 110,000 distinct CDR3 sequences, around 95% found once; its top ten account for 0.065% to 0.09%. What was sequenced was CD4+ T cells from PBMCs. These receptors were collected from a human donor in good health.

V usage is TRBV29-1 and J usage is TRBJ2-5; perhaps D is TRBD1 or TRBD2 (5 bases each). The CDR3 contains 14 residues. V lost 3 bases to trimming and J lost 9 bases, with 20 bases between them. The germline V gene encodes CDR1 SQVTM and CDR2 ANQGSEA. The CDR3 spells CSVDVGTRLLPQYF. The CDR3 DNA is TGCAGCGTTGACGTCGGGACGAGGCTCCTTCCCCAGTACTTC.

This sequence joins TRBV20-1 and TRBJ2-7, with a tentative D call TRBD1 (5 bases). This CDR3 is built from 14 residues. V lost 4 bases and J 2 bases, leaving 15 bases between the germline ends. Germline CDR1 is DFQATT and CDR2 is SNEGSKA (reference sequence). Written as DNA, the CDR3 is TGCAGTGCTAAGGTCCCAGGGCCAACCTACGAGCAGTACTTC. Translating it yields CSAKVPGPTYEQYF.

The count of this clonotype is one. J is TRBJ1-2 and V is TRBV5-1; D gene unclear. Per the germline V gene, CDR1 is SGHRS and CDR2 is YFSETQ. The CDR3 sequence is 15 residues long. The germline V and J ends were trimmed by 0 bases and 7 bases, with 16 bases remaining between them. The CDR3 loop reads CASSLDPVASRGYTF. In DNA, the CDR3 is TGCGCCAGCAGCTTGGACCCGGTTGCGTCTCGTGGCTACACCTTC. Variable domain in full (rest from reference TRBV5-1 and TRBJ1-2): KAGVTQTPRYLIKTRGQQVTLSCSPISGHRSVSWYQQTPGQGLQFLFEYFSETQRNKGNFPGRFSGRQFSNSRSEMNVSTLELGDSALYLCASSLDPVASRGYTFGSGTRLTVV.

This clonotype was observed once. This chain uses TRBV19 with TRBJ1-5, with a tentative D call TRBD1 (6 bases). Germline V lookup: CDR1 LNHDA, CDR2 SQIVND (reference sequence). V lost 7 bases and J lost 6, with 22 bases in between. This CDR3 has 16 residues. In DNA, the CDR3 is TGTGCCAGTACCCCCATCGTTGTAACAGGGAGTCAGCCCCAGCATTTT. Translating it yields CASTPIVVTGSQPQHF.

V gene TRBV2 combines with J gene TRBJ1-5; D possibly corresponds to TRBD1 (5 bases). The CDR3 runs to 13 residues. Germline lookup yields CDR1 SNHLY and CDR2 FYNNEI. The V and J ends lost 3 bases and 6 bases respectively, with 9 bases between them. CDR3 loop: CASSDRGVQPQHF. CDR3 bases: TGTGCCAGCAGTGACCGGGGGGTTCAGCCCCAGCATTTT.

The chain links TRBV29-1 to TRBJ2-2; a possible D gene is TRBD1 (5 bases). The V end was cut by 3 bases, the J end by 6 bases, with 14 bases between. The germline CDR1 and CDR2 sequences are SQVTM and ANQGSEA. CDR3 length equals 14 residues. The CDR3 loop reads CSVEGRTTSGELFF. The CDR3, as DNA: TGCAGCGTTGAGGGCAGGACAACCTCCGGGGAGCTGTTTTTT.

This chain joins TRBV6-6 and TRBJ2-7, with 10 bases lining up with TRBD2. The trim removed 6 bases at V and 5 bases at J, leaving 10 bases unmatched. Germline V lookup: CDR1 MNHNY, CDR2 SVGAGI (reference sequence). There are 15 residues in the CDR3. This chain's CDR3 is CASSPTSGRAHEQYF. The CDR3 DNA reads TGTGCCAGCAGCCCCACCAGCGGGAGGGCCCACGAGCAGTACTTC.

CDR3 nucleotide sequence: TGTGCCAGCAGTTCATGGGGGGGAAGGGCTGAAGCTTTCTTT. It encodes CASSSWGGRAEAFF. The chain carries TRBV6-6 and TRBJ1-1, with D possibly TRBD1 on 5 matching bases. The CDR3 runs 14 residues. CDR1 is MNHNY and CDR2 is SVGAGI in the germline V gene (reference sequence). V lost 4 bases and J 6 bases, leaving 15 bases between the germline ends.

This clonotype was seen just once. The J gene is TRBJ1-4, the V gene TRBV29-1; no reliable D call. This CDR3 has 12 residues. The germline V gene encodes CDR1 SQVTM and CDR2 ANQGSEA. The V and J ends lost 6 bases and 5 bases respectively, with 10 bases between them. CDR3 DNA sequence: TGCAGCGTCGTCGGGCTAAATGAAAAACTGTTTTTT. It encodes CSVVGLNEKLFF.